In its sample, the clone carrying this T cell receptor (beta chain) was seen a few times. The antigen is not known. This sample is drawn from a study of identical twins. This CDR3 is built from 16 residues. TCRdb passed the 5' RACE reads through MiXCR, listing each CDR3 protein once. The repertoire holds some 200,000 distinct CDR3 sequences, with under 10% as singletons. General study findings and limits: There is a chance that invariant MAIT and iNKT cells partially muddied zero-insertion analyses. Without tracking the same donors, conclusions rested on cross-sectional statistical analysis.

These data were also reused for a study on yellow fever vaccine responses in identical twins.

The source of this sequence is a woman in her late teens or twenties in good health. Sequencing was done on a sample of memory (CD45RO+) T cells sorted from blood. V is TRBV21-1 and J is TRBJ2-3; the D call TRBD2 from the table was never checked on the DNA. TRBV21-1 is classified as a pseudogene. CDR3 region: CASSKKLLLGRDTQYF. The CDR3 nucleotides read TGTGCCAGCAGCAAAAAATTACTACTTGGGAGGGATACGCAGTATTTT.